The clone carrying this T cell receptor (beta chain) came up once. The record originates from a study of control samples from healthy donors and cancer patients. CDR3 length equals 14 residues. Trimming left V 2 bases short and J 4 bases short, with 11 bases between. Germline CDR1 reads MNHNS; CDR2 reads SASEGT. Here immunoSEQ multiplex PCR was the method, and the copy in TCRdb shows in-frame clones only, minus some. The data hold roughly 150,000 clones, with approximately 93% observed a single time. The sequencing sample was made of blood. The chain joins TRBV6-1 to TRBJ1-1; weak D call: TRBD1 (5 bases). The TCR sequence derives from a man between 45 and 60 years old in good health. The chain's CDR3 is CASSEWQGFTEAFF. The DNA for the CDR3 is TGTGCCAGCAGTGAATGGCAGGGATTCACTGAAGCTTTCTTT.